The clone carrying this TCR beta chain was observed once. What it recognizes is unknown. This sample is part of a study of blood T cells in healthy people across ages. Next came a second PCR, run for about 7 to 12 cycles, which used a sample-barcoded 5' primer along with a J-beta primer mix. Every molecule of cDNA carried a tag from a template-switch adaptor with 12 random nucleotides. TCRdb ran MiXCR on the 5' RACE reads and lists one entry per CDR3 protein. Here the sample spans around 1,500,000 distinct CDR3 sequences, 42% being singletons. Per sample, no less than 5 micrograms of total RNA were extracted. There are 16 residues in the CDR3. The germline gives CDR1 MGHRA, CDR2 YSYEKL. The ends were cut back, 0 bases at V and 8 bases at J, with 17 bases in the middle. Findings of the study overall: Nothing was known about donor CMV status, and this possibly confounded expanded clonotype changes. Naive T cell percentage by flow cytometry tracked strongly with beta diversity.

Material for sequencing was blood. This receptor was taken from a woman under 30 in good health. The chain carries TRBV4-1 and TRBJ2-4; D is perhaps TRBD1 (5 bases). The CDR3 spells CASSQEGATPGYIQYF. In nucleotides, the CDR3 is TGCGCCAGCAGCCAAGAAGGGGCTACTCCCGGGTACATTCAGTACTTC.